This TCR beta chain was identified during a study of blood T cell repertoires in COVID-19. Using immunoSEQ multiplex PCR, the repertoire was profiled, and TCRdb retains in-frame clones only, with some absent. The sample includes 200,000 to 300,000 clones, around four fifths of them seen just once. In germline, CDR1 is SEHNR, CDR2 FQNEAQ (reference sequence). V was cut by 0 bases and J by 1 base, with 9 bases left in between. This CDR3 spans 15 amino acids. This rearrangement joins TRBV7-9 to TRBJ1-2; D is unclear. What was sequenced was peripheral blood. The TCR sequence derives from a woman aged 55-70 years with active or convalescent COVID-19. The CDR3 loop is CASSLAGGLNYGYTF. CDR3 bases: TGTGCCAGCAGCTTAGCCGGAGGGCTTAACTATGGCTACACCTTC.